This is a list of T cell receptor beta chains from one sample in a study of cytomegalovirus exposure and HLA in healthy donors. Sequencing was performed with immunoSEQ multiplex PCR; in TCRdb, only in-frame clones are kept and a portion is missing. The sample records about 140,000 clones, approximately 80% being singletons. Specimen: PBMCs. The receptors originated from a woman aged 18-30 years in good health and CMV-seropositive. Both conserved end residues are part of each CDR3. A D gene is named only where the DNA matches it firmly. Expanded clones get a size class; other rows say once, few or many, or leave the size out.

CDR3aa	CDR3nt	v_gene	abundance	j_gene	d_gene
CATAPAGRTEAFF	TGTGCCACCGCCCCGGCAGGGCGCACTGAAGCTTTCTTT	TRBV2	-	TRBJ1-1	-
CASSGTGKYGYTF	TGTGCCAGCAGTGGGACAGGGAAGTATGGCTACACCTTC	TRBV27	-	TRBJ1-2	TRBD1
CAIRPTGDTEAFF	TGTGCCATCAGGCCCACGGGGGACACTGAAGCTTTCTTT	TRBV10-3	-	TRBJ1-1	-
CASSEKENSPLHF	TGTGCCAGCAGCGAGAAAGAGAATTCACCCCTCCACTTT	TRBV6-4	-	TRBJ1-6	-
CASSLRVFSNQPQHF	TGTGCCAGCAGCTTGAGAGTCTTCAGCAATCAGCCCCAGCATTTT	TRBV5-6	-	TRBJ1-5	-
CASSNARGVLGGYTF	TGTGCCAGCAGTAACGCCAGGGGAGTGTTGGGTGGCTACACCTTC	TRBV6-5	-	TRBJ1-2	-
CASSLGQGNEQYF	TGTGCCAGTTCCCTTGGGCAGGGGAACGAGCAGTACTTC	TRBV2	-	TRBJ2-7	-
CASSQPSGGASGANVLTF	TGCGCCAGCAGCCAGCCTAGCGGGGGGGCGTCTGGGGCCAACGTCCTAACTTTC	TRBV4-1	-	TRBJ2-6	TRBD2
CASREDSYNQPQHF	TGTGCCAGCAGAGAGGACAGTTACAATCAGCCCCAGCATTTT	TRBV2	once	TRBJ1-5	-
CASGHVSEAFF	TGTGCCAGCGGGCACGTCAGTGAAGCTTTCTTT	TRBV6-1	once	TRBJ1-1	-
CASQGSGNQPQHF	TGTGCCAGCCAGGGGTCCGGAAATCAGCCCCAGCATTTT	TRBV6-5	-	TRBJ1-5	-
CASSGGRANEKLFF	TGTGCCAGCAGTGGGGGCAGGGCTAATGAAAAACTGTTTTTT	TRBV25-1	-	TRBJ1-4	-
CASRAKDRGGYTF	TGTGCCAGCAGGGCCAAGGACCGGGGAGGCTACACCTTC	TRBV2	-	TRBJ1-2	-
CASSPPSRVDEQYF	TGTGCCAGCTCACCACCTTCTAGAGTGGACGAGCAGTACTTC	TRBV18	few	TRBJ2-7	-
CASSLSFDRRQSYGYTF	TGTGCCAGCAGCTTGTCCTTCGACCGTCGACAGAGCTATGGCTACACCTTC	TRBV5-8	-	TRBJ1-2	-